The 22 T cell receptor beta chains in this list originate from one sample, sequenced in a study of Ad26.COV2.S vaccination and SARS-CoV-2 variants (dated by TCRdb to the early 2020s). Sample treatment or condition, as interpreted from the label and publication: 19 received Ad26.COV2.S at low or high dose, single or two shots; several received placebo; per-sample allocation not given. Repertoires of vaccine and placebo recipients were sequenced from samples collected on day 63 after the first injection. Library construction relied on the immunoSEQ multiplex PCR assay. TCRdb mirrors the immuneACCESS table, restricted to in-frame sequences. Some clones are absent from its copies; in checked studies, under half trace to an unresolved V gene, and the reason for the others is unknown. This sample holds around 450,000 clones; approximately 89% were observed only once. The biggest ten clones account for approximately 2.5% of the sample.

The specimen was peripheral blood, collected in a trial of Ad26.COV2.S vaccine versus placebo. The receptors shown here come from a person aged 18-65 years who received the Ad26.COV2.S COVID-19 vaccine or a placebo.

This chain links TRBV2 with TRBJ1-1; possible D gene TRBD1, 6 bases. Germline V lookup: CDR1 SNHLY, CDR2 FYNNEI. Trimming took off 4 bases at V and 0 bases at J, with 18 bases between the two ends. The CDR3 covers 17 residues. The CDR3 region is CASSGLEGHTMNTEAFF. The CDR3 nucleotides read TGTGCCAGCAGTGGGCTCGAGGGACATACAATGAACACTGAAGCTTTCTTT.

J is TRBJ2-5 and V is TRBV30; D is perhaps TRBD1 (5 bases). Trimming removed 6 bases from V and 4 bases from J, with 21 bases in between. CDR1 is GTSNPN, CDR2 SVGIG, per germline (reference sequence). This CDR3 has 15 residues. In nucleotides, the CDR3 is TGTGCCTGCGCCCCGGGCAGGGTGAGTGGAGAGACCCAGTACTTC. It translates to CACAPGRVSGETQYF.

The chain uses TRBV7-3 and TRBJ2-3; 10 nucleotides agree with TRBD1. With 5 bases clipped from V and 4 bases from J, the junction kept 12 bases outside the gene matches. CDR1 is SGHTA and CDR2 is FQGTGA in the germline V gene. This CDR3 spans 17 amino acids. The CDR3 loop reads CASSPTRDRGIADTQYF. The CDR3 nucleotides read TGTGCCAGCAGCCCCACCCGGGACAGGGGAATCGCAGATACGCAGTATTTT. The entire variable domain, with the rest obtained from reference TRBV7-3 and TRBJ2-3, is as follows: GAGVSQTPSNKVTEKGKYVELRCDPISGHTALYWYRQSLGQGPEFLIYFQGTGAADDSGLPNDRFFAVRPEGSVSTLKIQRTERGDSAVYLCASSPTRDRGIADTQYFGPGTRLTVL.

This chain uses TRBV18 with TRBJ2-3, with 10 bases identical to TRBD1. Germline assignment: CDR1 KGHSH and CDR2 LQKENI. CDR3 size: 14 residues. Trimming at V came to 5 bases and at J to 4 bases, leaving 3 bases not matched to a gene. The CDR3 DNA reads TGTGCCAGCTCATCGACAGGGGGCGCAGATACGCAGTATTTT. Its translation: CASSSTGGADTQYF.

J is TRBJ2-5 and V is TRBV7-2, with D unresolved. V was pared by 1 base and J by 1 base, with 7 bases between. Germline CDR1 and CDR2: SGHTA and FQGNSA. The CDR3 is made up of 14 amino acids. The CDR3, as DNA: TGTGCCAGCAGCTTAGGAAGGAGCCAAGAGACCCAGTACTTC. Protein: CASSLGRSQETQYF.

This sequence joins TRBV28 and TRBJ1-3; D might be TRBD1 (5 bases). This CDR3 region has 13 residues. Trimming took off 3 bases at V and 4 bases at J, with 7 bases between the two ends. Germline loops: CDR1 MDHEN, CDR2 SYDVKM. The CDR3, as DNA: TGTGCCAGCAGTTTTCCAGGGGGAAACACCATATATTTT. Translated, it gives CASSFPGGNTIYF.

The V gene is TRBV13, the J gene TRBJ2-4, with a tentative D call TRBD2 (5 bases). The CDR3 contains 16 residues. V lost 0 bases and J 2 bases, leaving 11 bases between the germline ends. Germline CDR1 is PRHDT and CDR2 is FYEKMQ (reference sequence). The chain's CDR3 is CASSLGLVPTKNIQYF. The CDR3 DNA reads TGTGCCAGCAGCTTAGGACTAGTTCCTACCAAAAACATTCAGTACTTC.

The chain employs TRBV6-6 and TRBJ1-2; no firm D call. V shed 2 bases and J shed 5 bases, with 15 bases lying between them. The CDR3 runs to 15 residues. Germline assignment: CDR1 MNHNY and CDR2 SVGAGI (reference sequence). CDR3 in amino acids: CASSYRTRPSYGYTF. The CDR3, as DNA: TGTGCCAGCAGTTACCGCACTCGACCTTCATATGGCTACACCTTC.

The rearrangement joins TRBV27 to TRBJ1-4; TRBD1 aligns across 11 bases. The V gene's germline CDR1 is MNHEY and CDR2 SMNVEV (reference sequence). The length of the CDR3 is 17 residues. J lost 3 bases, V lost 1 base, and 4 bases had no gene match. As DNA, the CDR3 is TGTGCCAGCAGTTTATTGGGACAGGGGGTATCTAATGAAAAACTGTTTTTT. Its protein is CASSLLGQGVSNEKLFF. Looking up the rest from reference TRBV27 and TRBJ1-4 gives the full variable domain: EAQVTQNPRYLITVTGKKLTVTCSQNMNHEYMSWYRQDPGLGLRQIYYSMNVEVTDKGDVPEGYKVSRKEKRNFPLILESPSPNQTSLYFCASSLLGQGVSNEKLFFGSGTQLSVL.

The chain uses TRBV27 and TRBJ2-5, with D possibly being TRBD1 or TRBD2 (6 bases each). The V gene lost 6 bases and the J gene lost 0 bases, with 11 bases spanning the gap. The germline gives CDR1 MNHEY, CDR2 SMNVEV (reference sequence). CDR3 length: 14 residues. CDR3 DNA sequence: TGTGCCAGCAGCCTAAGGGGGGACCAAGAGACCCAGTACTTC. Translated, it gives CASSLRGDQETQYF.

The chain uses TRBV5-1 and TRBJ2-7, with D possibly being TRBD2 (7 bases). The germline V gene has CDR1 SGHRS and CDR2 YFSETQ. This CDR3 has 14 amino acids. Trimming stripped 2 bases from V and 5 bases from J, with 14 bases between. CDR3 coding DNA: TGCGCCAGCAGCTTTTACGGGGGGCTTAACGAGCAGTACTTC. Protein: CASSFYGGLNEQYF.

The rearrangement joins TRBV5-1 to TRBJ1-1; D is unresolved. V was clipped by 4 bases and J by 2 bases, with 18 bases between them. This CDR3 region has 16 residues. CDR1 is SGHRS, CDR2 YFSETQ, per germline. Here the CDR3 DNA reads TGCGCCAGCAGCAAGGACCCAGCCCGAGCTAACACTGAAGCTTTCTTT. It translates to CASSKDPARANTEAFF.

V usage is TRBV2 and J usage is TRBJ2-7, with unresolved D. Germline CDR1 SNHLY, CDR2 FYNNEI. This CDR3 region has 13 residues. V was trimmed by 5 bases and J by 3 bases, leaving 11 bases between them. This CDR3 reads CASSPHLGYEQYF. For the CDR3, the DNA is TGTGCCAGCAGTCCTCACTTGGGCTACGAGCAGTACTTC.

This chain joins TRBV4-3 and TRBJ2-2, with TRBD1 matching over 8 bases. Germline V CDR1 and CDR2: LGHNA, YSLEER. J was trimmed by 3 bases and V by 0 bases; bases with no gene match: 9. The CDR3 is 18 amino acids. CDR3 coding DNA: TGCGCCAGCAGCCAAGAGGGCCCGGGACAGGAGGACACCGGGGAGCTGTTTTTT. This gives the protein CASSQEGPGQEDTGELFF.

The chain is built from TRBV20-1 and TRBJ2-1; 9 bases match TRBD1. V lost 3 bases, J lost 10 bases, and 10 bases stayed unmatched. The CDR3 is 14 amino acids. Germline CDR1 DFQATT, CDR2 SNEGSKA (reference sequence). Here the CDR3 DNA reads TGCAGTGCTAGTAGGGGACAGGGCCCTGGGGAGCAGTTCTTC. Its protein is CSASRGQGPGEQFF.

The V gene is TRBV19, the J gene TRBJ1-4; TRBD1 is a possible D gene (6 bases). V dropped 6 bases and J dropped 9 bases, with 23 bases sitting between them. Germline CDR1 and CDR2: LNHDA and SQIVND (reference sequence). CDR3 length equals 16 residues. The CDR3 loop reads CASSPLGGGRDQKLFF. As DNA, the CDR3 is TGTGCCAGTAGCCCGCTAGGCGGGGGGCGTGATCAAAAACTGTTTTTT.

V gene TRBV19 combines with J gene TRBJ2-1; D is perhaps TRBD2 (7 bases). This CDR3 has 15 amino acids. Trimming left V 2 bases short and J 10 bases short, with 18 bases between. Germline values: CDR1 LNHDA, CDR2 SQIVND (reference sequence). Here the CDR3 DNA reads TGTGCCAGTAGTATATTAGCGGTAGGGGGAGGGGAGCAGTTCTTC. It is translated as CASSILAVGGGEQFF.

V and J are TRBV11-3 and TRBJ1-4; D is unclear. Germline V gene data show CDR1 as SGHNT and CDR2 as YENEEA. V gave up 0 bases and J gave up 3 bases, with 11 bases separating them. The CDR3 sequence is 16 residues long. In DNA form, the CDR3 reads TGTGCCAGCAGCTTAGACGGGGAGCGGGCTAATGAAAAACTGTTTTTT. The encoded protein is CASSLDGERANEKLFF.

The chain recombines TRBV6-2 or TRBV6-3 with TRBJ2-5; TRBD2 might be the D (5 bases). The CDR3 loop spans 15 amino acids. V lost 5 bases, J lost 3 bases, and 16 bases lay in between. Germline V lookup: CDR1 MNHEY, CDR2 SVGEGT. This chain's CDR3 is CASSRPRTPKETQYF. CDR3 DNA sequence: TGTGCCAGCAGTCGGCCTAGGACTCCTAAAGAGACCCAGTACTTC.

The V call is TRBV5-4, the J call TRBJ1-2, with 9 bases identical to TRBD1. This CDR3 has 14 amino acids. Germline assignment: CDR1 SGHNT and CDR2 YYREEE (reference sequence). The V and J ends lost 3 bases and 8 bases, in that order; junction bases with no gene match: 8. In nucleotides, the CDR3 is TGTGCCAGCAGCTCCGGGACAGGGTTTGGCGGCTACACCTTC. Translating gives CASSSGTGFGGYTF.

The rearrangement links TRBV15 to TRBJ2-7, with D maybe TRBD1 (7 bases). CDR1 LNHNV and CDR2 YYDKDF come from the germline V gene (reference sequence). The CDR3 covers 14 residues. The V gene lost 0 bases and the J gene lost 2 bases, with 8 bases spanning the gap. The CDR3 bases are TGTGCCACCAGCAGAGACAGGGGGGCCTACGAGCAGTACTTC. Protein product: CATSRDRGAYEQYF. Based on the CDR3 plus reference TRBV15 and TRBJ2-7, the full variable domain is DAMVIQNPRYQVTQFGKPVTLSCSQTLNHNVMYWYQQKSSQAPKLLFHYYDKDFNNEADTPDNFQSRRPNTSFCFLDIRSPGLGDTAMYLCATSRDRGAYEQYFGPGTRLTVT.

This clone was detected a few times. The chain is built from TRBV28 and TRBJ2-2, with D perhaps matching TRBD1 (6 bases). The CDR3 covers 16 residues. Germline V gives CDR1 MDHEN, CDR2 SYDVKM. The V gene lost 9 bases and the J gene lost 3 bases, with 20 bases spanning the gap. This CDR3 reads CASTATGFGDTGELFF. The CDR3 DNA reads TGTGCCAGTACCGCTACAGGGTTTGGTGACACCGGGGAGCTGTTTTTT.